This TCR beta chain was identified in a study of T cells in localized non-small cell lung cancer. Findings and caveats of the study: A median of 57 clones ranked among the top 100 in tumor appeared in adjacent lung. Adjacent uninvolved lung had the highest clonality, suggesting focused antigen responses.

Generated by immunoSEQ multiplex PCR, the TCRdb table keeps only in-frame clones and is missing some. The sample has under 35,000 clones, around 77% seen once. Germline V gene lookup returns CDR1 MDHEN and CDR2 SYDVKM. The CDR3 runs 12 residues. Trimming cost V 11 bases and J 4 bases; bases outside gene matches: 7. For this clone: What it binds is unknown.

V and J are TRBV28 and TRBJ2-5; 7 nucleotides match TRBD2. This receptor was obtained from a male donor at least 60 years old with stage III squamous cell lung carcinoma. The sample in question was peripheral blood, obtained before any cancer treatment. The CDR3 here is CAGGGSRETQYF. In nucleotides, the CDR3 is TGTGCCGGGGGGGGGTCCAGAGAGACCCAGTACTTC.